Listed below are T cell receptor beta chains from one sample, sequenced in a study of beta chain features in type 1 diabetes. Clones were read by immunoSEQ multiplex PCR, and TCRdb kept only the in-frame ones, dropping some. Seen here are 500,000 to 800,000 clones, roughly an eighth observed once, and the top ten hold around 0.12%. The sequenced sample was naive CD4+ T cells from blood. Receptors originate from a man aged 25-45 years with type 1 diabetes. CDR3s include the opening cysteine and the closing phenylalanine or tryptophan. D genes are given only for firm matches. For some rows the clone size is stated as once, few or many, or as a class when expanded; others skip it.

TRBJ2-1 few TRBV25-1 NA CASSETDGEGSYNEQFF TGTGCCAGCAGTGAAACGGACGGGGAAGGCTCCTACAATGAGCAGTTCTTC
TRBJ1-6 NA TRBV7-9 NA CASSPGVEPLHF TGTGCCAGCAGCCCCGGAGTAGAACCCCTCCACTTT
TRBJ1-3 NA TRBV19 TRBD1 CASRGQGAGNTIYF TGTGCCAGCCGGGGACAGGGGGCTGGAAACACCATATATTTT
TRBJ1-2 NA TRBV2 NA CASSEFGGYTF TGTGCCAGCAGTGAATTTGGGGGCTACACCTTC
TRBJ2-3 few TRBV5-1 TRBD2 CASSATSGGRTDTQYF TGCGCCAGCAGCGCAACTAGCGGGGGCCGCACAGATACGCAGTATTTT
TRBJ2-5 NA TRBV11-3 NA CASSPTQETQYF TGTGCCAGCAGCCCCACCCAAGAGACCCAGTACTTC
TRBJ1-4 few TRBV14 TRBD1 CASSDYRGQNEKLFF TGTGCCAGCAGCGATTACAGGGGGCAGAATGAAAAACTGTTTTTT
TRBJ2-1 NA TRBV9 TRBD2 CASSVRLAGVDEQFF TGTGCCAGCAGCGTTAGACTAGCGGGGGTCGATGAGCAGTTCTTC
TRBJ1-6 few TRBV6-6 NA CASSYSTGLNNSPLHF TGTGCCAGCAGTTACTCCACAGGGTTAAACAATTCACCCCTCCACTTT
TRBJ2-1 few TRBV5-1 TRBD1 CASGQGQEHNEQFF TGCGCCAGCGGTCAGGGACAGGAACACAATGAGCAGTTCTTC
TRBJ2-5 NA TRBV9 NA CASSGLQVGETQYF TGTGCCAGCAGCGGGCTTCAGGTAGGAGAGACCCAGTACTTC
TRBJ2-7 NA TRBV25-1 NA CASELGNRDEQYF TGTGCCAGCGAGTTGGGAAACAGGGACGAGCAGTACTTC
TRBJ2-1 once TRBV27 TRBD1 CASRTGEYEQFF TGTGCCAGCAGGACAGGGGAGTATGAGCAGTTCTTC
TRBJ2-1 few TRBV19 NA CASSILPNSYNEQFF TGTGCCAGTAGTATTTTACCTAACTCCTACAATGAGCAGTTCTTC
TRBJ1-1 NA TRBV5-1 TRBD1 CASSLSGTGNTEAFF TGCGCCAGCAGCCTATCCGGGACAGGGAACACTGAAGCTTTCTTT
TRBJ2-6 NA TRBV14 NA CASSASGQTPSGANVLTF TGTGCCAGCAGCGCCTCGGGGCAAACCCCCTCTGGGGCCAACGTCCTGACTTTC
TRBJ1-2 NA TRBV7-2 TRBD1 CASSFSRTGVFGYTF TGTGCCAGCAGCTTTTCAAGGACAGGGGTCTTTGGCTACACCTTC
TRBJ1-5 few TRBV5-5 NA CASSLGRDQPQHF TGTGCCAGCAGCTTGGGCCGAGATCAGCCCCAGCATTTT
TRBJ2-4 NA TRBV7-2 NA CASTKSKTRTAAKNIQYF TGTGCCAGCACTAAATCGAAGACCCGGACGGCCGCCAAAAACATTCAGTACTTC
TRBJ1-5 NA TRBV4-2 NA CASSQKDGIGEPQHF TGTGCCAGCAGTCAGAAAGATGGCATTGGGGAGCCCCAGCATTTT
TRBJ2-3 NA TRBV11-2 TRBD1 CASSSTGGKVDTQYF TGTGCCAGCAGCTCGACAGGGGGCAAAGTAGATACGCAGTATTTT
TRBJ1-1 NA TRBV6-5 NA CASSYKGPRNTEAFF TGTGCCAGCAGTTACAAGGGTCCTCGGAACACTGAAGCTTTCTTT
TRBJ1-3 NA TRBV9 NA CASSPQGSGNTIYF TGTGCCAGCAGCCCCCAGGGATCTGGAAACACCATATATTTT
TRBJ1-5 NA TRBV19 NA CASSIAGVQPQHF TGTGCCAGTAGTATTGCAGGGGTTCAGCCCCAGCATTTT
TRBJ1-1 NA TRBV29-1 NA CSVGGGREHEAFF TGCAGCGTTGGGGGTGGCAGGGAACATGAAGCTTTCTTT
TRBJ2-3 few TRBV2 NA CASSDQGPASTDTQYF TGTGCCAGCAGTGATCAGGGCCCCGCTAGCACAGATACGCAGTATTTT
TRBJ2-5 few TRBV6-1 NA CASSEEGGGQEGQYF TGTGCCAGCAGTGAAGAGGGGGGCGGCCAAGAAGGCCAGTACTTC
TRBJ1-1 few TRBV11-1 NA CASSLTWGLNTEAFF TGTGCCAGCAGCTTAACGTGGGGTCTGAACACTGAAGCTTTCTTT
TRBJ1-3 few TRBV7-9 NA CASSRLGNTIYF TGTGCCAGCAGCCGGCTAGGAAACACCATATATTTT
TRBJ2-1 NA TRBV4-3 NA CASSQDGRLARYYNEQFF TGCGCCAGCAGCCAAGACGGGCGTCTAGCGCGATATTACAATGAGCAGTTCTTC
TRBJ2-1 few TRBV6-5 NA CASTLGGPPAEQFF TGTGCCAGCACTCTGGGGGGACCACCGGCTGAGCAGTTCTTC
TRBJ2-5 few TRBV5-1 NA CASSLGQGGETQYF TGCGCCAGCAGCTTGGGGCAGGGTGGGGAGACCCAGTACTTC